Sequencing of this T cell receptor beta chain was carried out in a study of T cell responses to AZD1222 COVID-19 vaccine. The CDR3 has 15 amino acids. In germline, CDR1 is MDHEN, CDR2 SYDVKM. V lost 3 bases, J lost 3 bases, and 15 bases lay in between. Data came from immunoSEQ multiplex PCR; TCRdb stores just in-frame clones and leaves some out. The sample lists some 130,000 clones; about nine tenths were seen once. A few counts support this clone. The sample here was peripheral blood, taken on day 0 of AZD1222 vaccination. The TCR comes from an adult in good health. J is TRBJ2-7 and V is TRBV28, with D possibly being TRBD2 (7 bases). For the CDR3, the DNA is TGTGCCAGCAGTTTTTTCGGGGGGCCCAACTACGAGCAGTACTTC. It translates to CASSFFGGPNYEQYF.